Included here is one TCR beta chain sequence, with context. Its antigen is undetermined. Profiling relied on immunoSEQ multiplex PCR, and the TCRdb table lists in-frame clones only, not all of them. This sample has fewer than 12,000 clones; 48% occur once, and the top ten carry 4% to 5%. These data are taken from a study of T cells in localized non-small cell lung cancer. Study results and limitations: Among the top 100 tumor clones, a median around 62 appeared in adjacent lung.

The germline V gene encodes CDR1 SGHNT and CDR2 YENEEA. The CDR3 totals 17 residues. V was clipped by 3 bases and J by 0 bases; unmatched bases: 7. This receptor was taken from a woman aged 40-69 years with stage II squamous cell lung carcinoma. The chain carries TRBV11-3 and TRBJ2-7, with TRBD2 matching over 11 bases. The sample consisted of lymph node tissue, taken before any cancer treatment. This CDR3 reads CASSLTTSGVPSYEQYF. The CDR3 DNA is TGTGCCAGCAGCTTGACGACTAGCGGGGTCCCCTCCTACGAGCAGTACTTC.